The clone carrying this T cell receptor beta chain was picked up a small number of times. V gave up 2 bases and J gave up 2 bases; unmatched junction bases: 6. This CDR3 spans 15 amino acids. Germline CDR1 is MNHEY and CDR2 is SMNVEV (reference sequence). This entry belongs to a study of T-cell reconstitution after alpha-beta-depleted transplantation in children. TCRbeta library construction was performed incorporating unique molecular identifiers. Each CDR3 protein is one row after TCRdb ran MiXCR on the PCR reads. The repertoire holds nearly 400,000 distinct CDR3 sequences, about a fifth seen once, with 3.8% in the top ten.

This material consisted of PBMCs from the stem cell graft donor, taken from the stem cell graft. The receptor's source is a human donor who donated a stem cell graft to a child with acute myeloid leukemia. J is TRBJ2-7 and V is TRBV27, with 7 bases lining up with TRBD1. CDR3 sequence reads: CASSLGTGVTYEQYF. CDR3 DNA sequence: TGTGCCAGCAGTTTAGGCACAGGGGTCACCTACGAGCAGTACTTC.